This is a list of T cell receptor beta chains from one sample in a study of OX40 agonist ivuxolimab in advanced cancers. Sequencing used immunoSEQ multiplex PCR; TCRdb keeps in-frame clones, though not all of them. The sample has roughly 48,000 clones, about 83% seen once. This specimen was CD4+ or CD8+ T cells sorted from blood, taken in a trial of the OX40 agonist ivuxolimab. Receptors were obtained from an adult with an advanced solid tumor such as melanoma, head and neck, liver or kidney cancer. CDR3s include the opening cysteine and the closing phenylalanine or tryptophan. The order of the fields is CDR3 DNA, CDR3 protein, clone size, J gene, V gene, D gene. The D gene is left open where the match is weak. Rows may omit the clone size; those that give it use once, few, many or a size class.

CDR3nt: TGTGCCAGCAGCTTAGGTCCAGGGACCTACGAGCAGTACTTC
CDR3aa: CASSLGPGTYEQYF
abundance: -
j_gene: TRBJ2-7
v_gene: TRBV7-2
d_gene: -

CDR3nt: TGTGCCATCAGTGAGTACAATGAGCAGTTCTTC
CDR3aa: CAISEYNEQFF
abundance: -
j_gene: TRBJ2-1
v_gene: TRBV10-3
d_gene: -

CDR3nt: TGTGCCAGCAGTCTAACAGGGGGGAACACTGAAGCTTTCTTT
CDR3aa: CASSLTGGNTEAFF
abundance: few
j_gene: TRBJ1-1
v_gene: TRBV6-6
d_gene: TRBD1

CDR3nt: TGTGCCAGCTCACCGGGAACTACAGGGAGGAGGTACGAGCAGTACTTC
CDR3aa: CASSPGTTGRRYEQYF
abundance: -
j_gene: TRBJ2-7
v_gene: TRBV18
d_gene: -

CDR3nt: TGTGCTAGTGGTTTGGCCCCGAAGGCAGGGCGCACAGATACGCAGTATTTT
CDR3aa: CASGLAPKAGRTDTQYF
abundance: -
j_gene: TRBJ2-3
v_gene: TRBV12-5
d_gene: -

CDR3nt: TGTGCTAGTGCTCGGGACCGACGCACAGATACGCAGTATTTT
CDR3aa: CASARDRRTDTQYF
abundance: -
j_gene: TRBJ2-3
v_gene: TRBV12-5
d_gene: -

CDR3nt: TGTGCCAGCAGTTTAAAAGGTGGCCGGCCCCAGCATTTT
CDR3aa: CASSLKGGRPQHF
abundance: -
j_gene: TRBJ1-5
v_gene: TRBV6-5
d_gene: -

CDR3nt: TGCGCCAGCAGAGGGCTATCTGGCACAGATACGCAGTATTTT
CDR3aa: CASRGLSGTDTQYF
abundance: once
j_gene: TRBJ2-3
v_gene: TRBV5-1
d_gene: -

CDR3nt: TGTGCCAGCAGTTTCAACAGGGGAATGGGCGTTGGCTACACCTTC
CDR3aa: CASSFNRGMGVGYTF
abundance: -
j_gene: TRBJ1-2
v_gene: TRBV6-6
d_gene: TRBD1

CDR3nt: TGTGCCAGCAGTAAACAAGAGACCCAGTACTTC
CDR3aa: CASSKQETQYF
abundance: -
j_gene: TRBJ2-5
v_gene: TRBV6-1
d_gene: -

CDR3nt: TGTGCCAGCAGTTTGGCGGCTAACACCGGGGAGCTGTTTTTT
CDR3aa: CASSLAANTGELFF
abundance: -
j_gene: TRBJ2-2
v_gene: TRBV6-5
d_gene: -

CDR3nt: TGTGCCAGCTCACCAGGGACAGGGAGTGGCTACACCTTC
CDR3aa: CASSPGTGSGYTF
abundance: -
j_gene: TRBJ1-2
v_gene: TRBV18
d_gene: TRBD1

CDR3nt: TGTGCCAGCAGCTTAGTTCGACTAGGCAGCACAGATACGCAGTATTTT
CDR3aa: CASSLVRLGSTDTQYF
abundance: few
j_gene: TRBJ2-3
v_gene: TRBV7-2
d_gene: -

CDR3nt: TGTGCCAGCCTGCCGGGAGCTTCCTATGGCTACACCTTC
CDR3aa: CASLPGASYGYTF
abundance: once
j_gene: TRBJ1-2
v_gene: TRBV2
d_gene: -

CDR3nt: TGTGCCAGCAGCTTAACAGGACCGATTGAAGCTTTCTTT
CDR3aa: CASSLTGPIEAFF
abundance: medium-sized
j_gene: TRBJ1-1
v_gene: TRBV7-9
d_gene: -

CDR3nt: TGTGCCAGCAGCGCTCAGGGGGACGAGCAGTACTTC
CDR3aa: CASSAQGDEQYF
abundance: -
j_gene: TRBJ2-7
v_gene: TRBV7-6
d_gene: TRBD1

CDR3nt: TGTGCCTGGAGCGGTACAGGGGCCCAGCCCCAGCATTTT
CDR3aa: CAWSGTGAQPQHF
abundance: few
j_gene: TRBJ1-5
v_gene: TRBV30
d_gene: TRBD1

CDR3nt: TGCAGCGTTGAAGTTGGGGGGGGTGAAAAACTGTTTTTT
CDR3aa: CSVEVGGGEKLFF
abundance: -
j_gene: TRBJ1-4
v_gene: TRBV29-1
d_gene: -

CDR3nt: TGTGCCAGCTCACCGGGCAGTTATAATTCACCCCTCCACTTT
CDR3aa: CASSPGSYNSPLHF
abundance: -
j_gene: TRBJ1-6
v_gene: TRBV18
d_gene: -

CDR3nt: TGTGCCAGCAGCGGCGGACAGGGAGCAACTAATGAAAAACTGTTTTTT
CDR3aa: CASSGGQGATNEKLFF
abundance: -
j_gene: TRBJ1-4
v_gene: TRBV5-5
d_gene: TRBD1

CDR3nt: TGTGCTAGTGGTTTGCCAGATCCGGGACAGCTGGCCCGTGAAGCTTTCTTT
CDR3aa: CASGLPDPGQLAREAFF
abundance: few
j_gene: TRBJ1-1
v_gene: TRBV12-5
d_gene: TRBD1

CDR3nt: TGTGCCAGCAGCTTATTTGGCCCTGGAGAGACCCAGTACTTC
CDR3aa: CASSLFGPGETQYF
abundance: -
j_gene: TRBJ2-5
v_gene: TRBV7-2
d_gene: -

CDR3nt: TGTGCCAGCAGTCGAGGGGGAACTAATGAAAAACTGTTTTTT
CDR3aa: CASSRGGTNEKLFF
abundance: -
j_gene: TRBJ1-4
v_gene: TRBV2
d_gene: -

CDR3nt: TGTGCCAGCAGCTTGGACAGAAGAGGAAACACCATATATTTT
CDR3aa: CASSLDRRGNTIYF
abundance: -
j_gene: TRBJ1-3
v_gene: TRBV5-4
d_gene: -

CDR3nt: TGCGCCAGCAGCGCGGCCCGATCGAACACTGAAGCTTTCTTT
CDR3aa: CASSAARSNTEAFF
abundance: -
j_gene: TRBJ1-1
v_gene: TRBV5-1
d_gene: -

CDR3nt: TGTGCCTGGAGCGGTATCCGGGACGGCTACACCTTC
CDR3aa: CAWSGIRDGYTF
abundance: few
j_gene: TRBJ1-2
v_gene: TRBV30
d_gene: -

CDR3nt: TGTGCCAGCAGCTTAAACCCAAGGCCCTACAATGAGCAGTTCTTC
CDR3aa: CASSLNPRPYNEQFF
abundance: -
j_gene: TRBJ2-1
v_gene: TRBV5-8
d_gene: -

CDR3nt: TGTGCCAGCAGCTCCTTCGGACAGCCGGCAGGCAATCAGCCCCAGCATTTT
CDR3aa: CASSSFGQPAGNQPQHF
abundance: -
j_gene: TRBJ1-5
v_gene: TRBV5-6
d_gene: -

CDR3nt: TGTGCCTGGAGTGAAGGGGCCGCTAATGAAAAACTGTTTTTT
CDR3aa: CAWSEGAANEKLFF
abundance: -
j_gene: TRBJ1-4
v_gene: TRBV30
d_gene: -

CDR3nt: TGTGCCAGCAGCGTAGTTGCGTTGGTGGGGACCGGGGAGCTGTTTTTT
CDR3aa: CASSVVALVGTGELFF
abundance: -
j_gene: TRBJ2-2
v_gene: TRBV9
d_gene: -

CDR3nt: TGTGCCAGCAGCCAAGCCGGCCCGGGGAAGGGTGAAAAACTGTTTTTT
CDR3aa: CASSQAGPGKGEKLFF
abundance: -
j_gene: TRBJ1-4
v_gene: TRBV4-2
d_gene: -

CDR3nt: TGCAGTGCCTTGGACGGTGGAAAACTGTTTTTT
CDR3aa: CSALDGGKLFF
abundance: -
j_gene: TRBJ1-4
v_gene: TRBV20-1
d_gene: -

CDR3nt: TGTGCCAGCAGCAGCGGGACAAGGGGGGCGAACACTGAAGCTTTCTTT
CDR3aa: CASSSGTRGANTEAFF
abundance: -
j_gene: TRBJ1-1
v_gene: TRBV7-6
d_gene: -

CDR3nt: TGCGCCAGCAGCCAAGTTTTAGGGGACCCCTATGGCTACACCTTC
CDR3aa: CASSQVLGDPYGYTF
abundance: -
j_gene: TRBJ1-2
v_gene: TRBV4-3
d_gene: -

CDR3nt: TGTGCCAGCAGCTCGGGGGACAGTTGGGGCTACACCTTC
CDR3aa: CASSSGDSWGYTF
abundance: -
j_gene: TRBJ1-2
v_gene: TRBV7-2
d_gene: TRBD1

CDR3nt: TGTGCCAGCAGCCCCAATGGGGGGGACAGGGCTGAAAAACTGTTTTTT
CDR3aa: CASSPNGGDRAEKLFF
abundance: -
j_gene: TRBJ1-4
v_gene: TRBV7-6
d_gene: TRBD1

CDR3nt: TGTGCCAGCAGCCGGGCAGCGGGGGGTGAGACCCAGTACTTC
CDR3aa: CASSRAAGGETQYF
abundance: -
j_gene: TRBJ2-5
v_gene: TRBV7-2
d_gene: TRBD2

CDR3nt: TGTGCCATCCTTGCCGGGACTAGATCGGGTACGCAGTATTTT
CDR3aa: CAILAGTRSGTQYF
abundance: -
j_gene: TRBJ2-3
v_gene: TRBV6-1
d_gene: TRBD2

CDR3nt: TGTGCCAGCAATAGGGGGGACACCGGGGAGCTGTTTTTT
CDR3aa: CASNRGDTGELFF
abundance: -
j_gene: TRBJ2-2
v_gene: TRBV9
d_gene: -

CDR3nt: TGCGCCAGCAGACCCGGGACAGGAGGTCAGCCCCAGCATTTT
CDR3aa: CASRPGTGGQPQHF
abundance: few
j_gene: TRBJ1-5
v_gene: TRBV10-1
d_gene: TRBD1

CDR3nt: TGTGCCAGCAGCTCACCCCCTGGGGCCAACGTCCTGACTTTC
CDR3aa: CASSSPPGANVLTF
abundance: -
j_gene: TRBJ2-6
v_gene: TRBV7-2
d_gene: -

CDR3nt: TGTGCCAGCAGGGCTAGCGGGGGCCAACAAGAGACCCAGTACTTC
CDR3aa: CASRASGGQQETQYF
abundance: -
j_gene: TRBJ2-5
v_gene: TRBV7-3
d_gene: TRBD2

CDR3nt: TGTGCCACTACAAGGGTAGGGGACTACAATGAGCAGTTCTTC
CDR3aa: CATTRVGDYNEQFF
abundance: -
j_gene: TRBJ2-1
v_gene: TRBV5-4
d_gene: -

CDR3nt: TGTGCCAGCAGTTTATGGGGAGGCGGGGGTGAAGGCTACACCTTC
CDR3aa: CASSLWGGGGEGYTF
abundance: -
j_gene: TRBJ1-2
v_gene: TRBV27
d_gene: -

CDR3nt: TGTGCCAGCAGTTCGGGACTAGCGACAGATACGCAGTATTTT
CDR3aa: CASSSGLATDTQYF
abundance: once
j_gene: TRBJ2-3
v_gene: TRBV28
d_gene: TRBD2

CDR3nt: TGTGCCAGCAGCCTGACAGGGTACCCAATTGAGCAGTTCTTC
CDR3aa: CASSLTGYPIEQFF
abundance: few
j_gene: TRBJ2-1
v_gene: TRBV7-9
d_gene: TRBD1

CDR3nt: TGTGCCAGCAGTGAACAGGGTCGGAATTCACCCCTCCACTTT
CDR3aa: CASSEQGRNSPLHF
abundance: -
j_gene: TRBJ1-6
v_gene: TRBV2
d_gene: -

CDR3nt: TGTGCCAGCAGCAATGGACAGGGCCGGAACACTGAAGCTTTCTTT
CDR3aa: CASSNGQGRNTEAFF
abundance: few
j_gene: TRBJ1-1
v_gene: TRBV9
d_gene: TRBD1

CDR3nt: TGTGCCAGCAGCTTGATCGGGACAACCAATGAAGCTTTCTTT
CDR3aa: CASSLIGTTNEAFF
abundance: -
j_gene: TRBJ1-1
v_gene: TRBV5-6
d_gene: -

CDR3nt: TGTGCCAGCAGTGTGGACAGGTTCCCCTACGAGCAGTACTTC
CDR3aa: CASSVDRFPYEQYF
abundance: once
j_gene: TRBJ2-7
v_gene: TRBV6-5
d_gene: TRBD1

CDR3nt: TGTGCCAGCAGTCCCGGGACAGGGTACGGCTACACCTTC
CDR3aa: CASSPGTGYGYTF
abundance: -
j_gene: TRBJ1-2
v_gene: TRBV6-5
d_gene: TRBD1

CDR3nt: TGTGCCAGCAAGAGAGTTTATGGCTACACCTTC
CDR3aa: CASKRVYGYTF
abundance: -
j_gene: TRBJ1-2
v_gene: TRBV6-5
d_gene: -

CDR3nt: TGCGCCAGCAGCCAAGGAGCTGGCACAGATACGCAGTATTTT
CDR3aa: CASSQGAGTDTQYF
abundance: -
j_gene: TRBJ2-3
v_gene: TRBV4-3
d_gene: -

CDR3nt: TGTGCCAGCAGCCCCTGGGCCAAAAACATTCAGTACTTC
CDR3aa: CASSPWAKNIQYF
abundance: once
j_gene: TRBJ2-4
v_gene: TRBV27
d_gene: -

CDR3nt: TGTGCCAGCTCACTCCGTCTCACAGATACGCAGTATTTT
CDR3aa: CASSLRLTDTQYF
abundance: -
j_gene: TRBJ2-3
v_gene: TRBV18
d_gene: -

CDR3nt: TGTGCCAGCAGTGAATCCGGCTATGGCTACACCTTC
CDR3aa: CASSESGYGYTF
abundance: -
j_gene: TRBJ1-2
v_gene: TRBV2
d_gene: -